The 6 T cell receptor beta chains given below trace back to one sample, sequenced in a study of CD8 T cells in Susac syndrome. RNA, at about 0.45 to 1 ug, was reverse transcribed with random hexamers. TCRdb processed the immunoSEQ multiplex PCR reads anew with MiXCR; each CDR3 protein has one entry. This sample has more than 75,000 distinct CDR3 sequences, with around 94% found just once. Sequencing used CD8+ T cells from PBMCs. The receptors here all came from a human donor in good health.

V is TRBV20-1 and J is TRBJ2-7; a weak D match, TRBD2 (6 bases). Trimming removed 6 bases at V and 7 bases at J, with 16 bases between. The CDR3 sequence is 12 residues long. Germline V gene sequence: CDR1 DFQATT, CDR2 SNEGSKA (reference sequence). This CDR3 is CSASPRDLEQYV. The CDR3 coding sequence is TGCAGTGCCTCTCCGCGGGATCTGGAGCAGTACGTC.

The rearrangement links TRBV9 to TRBJ2-1; unclear D gene. Germline assignment: CDR1 SGDLS and CDR2 YYNGEE. The CDR3 is 11 residues long. Trimming stripped 2 bases from V and 10 bases from J, with 7 bases between. The CDR3 DNA reads TGTGCCAGCAGCGTCGACCAAGAGCAGTTCTTC. Amino acid sequence: CASSVDQEQFF. The variable domain in full, completed from reference TRBV9 and TRBJ2-1, reads DSGVTQTPKHLITATGQRVTLRCSPRSGDLSVYWYQQSLDQGLQFLIQYYNGEERAKGNILERFSAQQFPDLHSELNLSSLELGDSALYFCASSVDQEQFFGPGTRLTVL.

J is TRBJ2-3 and V is TRBV11-2, with D possibly TRBD2 on 5 matching bases. Trimming stripped 6 bases from V and 2 bases from J, with 12 bases between. CDR1 is SGHAT, CDR2 FQNNGV, per germline. This CDR3 has 14 residues. CDR3: CASRGRGYTDTQYF. The CDR3 bases are TGTGCCAGCAGGGGCCGGGGTTACACAGATACGCAGTATTTT. Drawing the rest from reference TRBV11-2 and TRBJ2-3, the complete variable domain is EAGVAQSPRYKIIEKRQSVAFWCNPISGHATLYWYQQILGQGPKLLIQFQNNGVVDDSQLPKDRFSAERLKGVDSTLKIQPAKLEDSAVYLCASRGRGYTDTQYFGPGTRLTVL.

The CDR3 loop is CASSASGSSSGAFF. CDR3 DNA: TGTGCCAGTAGTGCGTCGGGATCCTCATCAGGGGCTTTCTTT. V is TRBV19 and J is TRBJ1-1; D is possibly TRBD1 (5 bases). This CDR3 is 14 amino acids long. Germline CDR1 LNHDA, CDR2 SQIVND (reference sequence). V dropped 5 bases and J dropped 11 bases, with 21 bases sitting between them.

The chain is built from TRBV7-2 and TRBJ2-7; D unclear. V gave up 11 bases and J gave up 5 bases, with 7 bases separating them. CDR3 length equals 9 residues. From germline, CDR1 is SGHTA and CDR2 FQGNSA. The CDR3 protein is CAFTDEQYV. CDR3 coding DNA: TGTGCCTTTACGGACGAGCAGTACGTC.

The chain has TRBV2 and TRBJ1-5, with 7 positions matching TRBD1. The CDR3 is 16 amino acids. V shed 5 bases, J shed 0 bases, and the junction held 7 bases outside the gene matches. Germline V gene sequence: CDR1 SNHLY, CDR2 FYNNEI. The DNA of the CDR3 is TGTGCCAGCAGTTGGACAGGCGACCGTAGCAATCAGCCCCAGCATTTT. It yields the protein CASSWTGDRSNQPQHF.